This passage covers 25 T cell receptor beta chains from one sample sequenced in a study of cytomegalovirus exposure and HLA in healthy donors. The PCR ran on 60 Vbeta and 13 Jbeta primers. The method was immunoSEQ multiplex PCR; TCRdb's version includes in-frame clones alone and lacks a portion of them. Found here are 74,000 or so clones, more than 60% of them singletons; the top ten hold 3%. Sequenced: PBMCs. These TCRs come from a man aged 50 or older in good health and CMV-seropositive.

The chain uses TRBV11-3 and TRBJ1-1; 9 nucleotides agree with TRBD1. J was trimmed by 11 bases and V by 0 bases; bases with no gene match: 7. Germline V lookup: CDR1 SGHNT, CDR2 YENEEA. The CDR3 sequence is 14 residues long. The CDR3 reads CASSLEGQGNKAFF. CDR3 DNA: TGTGCCAGCAGCTTAGAGGGACAGGGTAATAAGGCTTTCTTT.

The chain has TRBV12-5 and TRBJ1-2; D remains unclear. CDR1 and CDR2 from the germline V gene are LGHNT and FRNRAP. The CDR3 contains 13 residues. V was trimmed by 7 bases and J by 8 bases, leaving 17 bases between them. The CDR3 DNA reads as TGTGCTAGTGCTATGGACTCCCTTGGCGGCTACACCTTC. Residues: CASAMDSLGGYTF.

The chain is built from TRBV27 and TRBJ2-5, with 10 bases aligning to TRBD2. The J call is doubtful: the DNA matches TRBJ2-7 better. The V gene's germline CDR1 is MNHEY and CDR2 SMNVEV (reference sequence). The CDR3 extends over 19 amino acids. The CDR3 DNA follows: TGTGCCAGCAGCTACTTGGGTGGTAGCGGGAGGAGGGATTTTTACGAGCAGTACTTC. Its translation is CASSYLGGSGRRDFYEQYF.

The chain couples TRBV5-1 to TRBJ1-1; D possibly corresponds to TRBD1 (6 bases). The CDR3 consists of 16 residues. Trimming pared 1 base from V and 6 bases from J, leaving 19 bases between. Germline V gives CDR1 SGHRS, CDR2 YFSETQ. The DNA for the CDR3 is TGCGCCAGCAGCTTGTCGGGCTTAGGGGGTTCGGCTGAAGCTTTCTTT. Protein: CASSLSGLGGSAEAFF.

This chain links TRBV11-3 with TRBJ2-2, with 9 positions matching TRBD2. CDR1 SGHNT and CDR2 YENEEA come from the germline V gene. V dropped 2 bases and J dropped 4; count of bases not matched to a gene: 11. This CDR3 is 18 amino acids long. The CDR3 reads CASSLTWREGPGTGELFF. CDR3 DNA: TGTGCCAGCAGCTTAACCTGGCGGGAGGGCCCCGGCACCGGGGAGCTGTTTTTT. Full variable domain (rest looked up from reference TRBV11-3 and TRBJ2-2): EAGVVQSPRYKIIEKKQPVAFWCNPISGHNTLYWYLQNLGQGPELLIRYENEEAVDDSQLPKDRFSAERLKGVDSTLKIQPAELGDSAVYLCASSLTWREGPGTGELFFGEGSRLTVL.

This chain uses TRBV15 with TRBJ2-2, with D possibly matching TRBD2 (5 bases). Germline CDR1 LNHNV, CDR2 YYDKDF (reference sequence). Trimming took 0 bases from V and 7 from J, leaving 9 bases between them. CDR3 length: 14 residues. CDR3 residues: CATSRDLEGGELFF. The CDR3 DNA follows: TGTGCCACCAGCAGAGATTTAGAGGGCGGGGAGCTGTTTTTT.

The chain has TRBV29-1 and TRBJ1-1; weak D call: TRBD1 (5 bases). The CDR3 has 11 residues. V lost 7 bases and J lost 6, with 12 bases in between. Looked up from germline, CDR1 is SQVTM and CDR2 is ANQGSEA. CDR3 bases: TGCAGCGAGTATCAGGGTGCTGAAGCTTTCTTT. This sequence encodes CSEYQGAEAFF. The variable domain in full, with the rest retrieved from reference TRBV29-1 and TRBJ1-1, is SAVISQKPSRDICQRGTSLTIQCQVDSQVTMMFWYRQQPGQSLTLIATANQGSEATYESGFVIDKFPISRPNLTFSTLTVSNMSPEDSSIYLCSEYQGAEAFFGQGTRLTVV.

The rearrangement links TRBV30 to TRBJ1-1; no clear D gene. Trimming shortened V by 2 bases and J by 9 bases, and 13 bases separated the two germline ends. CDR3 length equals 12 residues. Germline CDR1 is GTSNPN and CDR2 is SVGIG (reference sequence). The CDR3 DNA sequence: TGTGCCTGGAGTCCAGTCCCCGGGAAAGCTTTCTTT. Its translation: CAWSPVPGKAFF.

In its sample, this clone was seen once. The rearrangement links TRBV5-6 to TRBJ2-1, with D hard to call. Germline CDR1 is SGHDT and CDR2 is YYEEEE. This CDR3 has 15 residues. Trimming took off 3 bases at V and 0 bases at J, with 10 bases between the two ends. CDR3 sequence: CASSSPRSSYNEQFF. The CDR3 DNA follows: TGTGCCAGCAGCTCACCGCGGAGCTCCTACAATGAGCAGTTCTTC.

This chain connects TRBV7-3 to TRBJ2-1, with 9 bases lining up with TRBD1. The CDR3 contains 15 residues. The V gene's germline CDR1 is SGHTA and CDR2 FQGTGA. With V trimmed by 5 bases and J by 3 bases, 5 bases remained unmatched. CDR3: CASSPGTGRYNEQFF. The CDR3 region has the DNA TGTGCCAGCAGCCCTGGGACAGGGCGCTACAATGAGCAGTTCTTC.

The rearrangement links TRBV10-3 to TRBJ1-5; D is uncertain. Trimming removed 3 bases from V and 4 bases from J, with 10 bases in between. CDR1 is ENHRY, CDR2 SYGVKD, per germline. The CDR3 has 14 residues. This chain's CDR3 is CAISDRQHNQPQHF. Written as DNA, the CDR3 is TGTGCCATCAGTGACAGGCAACATAATCAGCCCCAGCATTTT.

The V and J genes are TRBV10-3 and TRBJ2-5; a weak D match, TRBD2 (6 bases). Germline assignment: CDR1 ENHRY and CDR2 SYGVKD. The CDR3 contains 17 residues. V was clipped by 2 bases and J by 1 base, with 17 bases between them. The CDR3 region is CAISETRAGSFQETQYF. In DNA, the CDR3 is TGTGCCATCAGTGAGACGAGGGCCGGGAGTTTCCAAGAGACCCAGTACTTC.

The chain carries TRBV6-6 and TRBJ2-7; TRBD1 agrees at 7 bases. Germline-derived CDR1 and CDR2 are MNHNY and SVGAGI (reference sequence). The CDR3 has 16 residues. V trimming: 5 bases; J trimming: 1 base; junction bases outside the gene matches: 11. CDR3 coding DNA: TGTGCCAGCAGTAACTGGGGGACAGCGAATTCCTACGAGCAGTACTTC. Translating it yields CASSNWGTANSYEQYF.

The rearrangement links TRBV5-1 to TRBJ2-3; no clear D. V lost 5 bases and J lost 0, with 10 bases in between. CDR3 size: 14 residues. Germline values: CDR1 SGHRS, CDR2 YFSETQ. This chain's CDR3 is CASSDPGSTDTQYF. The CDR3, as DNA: TGCGCCAGCAGTGATCCGGGTAGCACAGATACGCAGTATTTT.

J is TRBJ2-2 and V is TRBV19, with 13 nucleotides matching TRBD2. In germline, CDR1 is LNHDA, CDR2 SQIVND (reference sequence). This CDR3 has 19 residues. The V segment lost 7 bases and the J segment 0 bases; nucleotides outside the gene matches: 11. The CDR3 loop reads CASTPGLAGTFTNTGELFF. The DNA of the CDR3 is TGTGCCAGTACACCGGGACTAGCGGGAACCTTTACGAACACCGGGGAGCTGTTTTTT.

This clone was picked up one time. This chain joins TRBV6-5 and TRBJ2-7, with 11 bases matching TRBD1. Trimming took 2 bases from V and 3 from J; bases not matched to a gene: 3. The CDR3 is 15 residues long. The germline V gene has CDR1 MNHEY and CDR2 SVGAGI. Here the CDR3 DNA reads TGTGCCAGCAGTTACGGACAGGGGGCGTTCTACGAGCAGTACTTC. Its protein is CASSYGQGAFYEQYF.

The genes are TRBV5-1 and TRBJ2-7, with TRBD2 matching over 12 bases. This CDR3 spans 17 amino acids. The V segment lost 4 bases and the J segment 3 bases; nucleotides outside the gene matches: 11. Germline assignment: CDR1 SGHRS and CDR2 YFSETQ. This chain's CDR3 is CASSNPTSGSSVYEQYF. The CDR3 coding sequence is TGCGCCAGCAGCAACCCGACTAGCGGGAGCTCTGTCTACGAGCAGTACTTC.

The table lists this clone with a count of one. CDR3 region: CASSLYGQGNTEAFF. The CDR3 DNA is TGTGCCAGCAGCTTGTACGGACAGGGGAACACTGAAGCTTTCTTT. The chain is built from TRBV5-4 and TRBJ1-1; TRBD1 matches 8 bases. The CDR3 contains 15 residues. Trimming took 1 base from V and 1 from J; bases not matched to a gene: 3. CDR1 and CDR2 from the germline V gene are SGHNT and YYREEE (reference sequence).

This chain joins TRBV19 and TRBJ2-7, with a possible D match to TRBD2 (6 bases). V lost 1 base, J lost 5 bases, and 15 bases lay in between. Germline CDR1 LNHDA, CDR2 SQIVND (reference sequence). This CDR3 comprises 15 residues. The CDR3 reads CASSIVGGIYNEQYF. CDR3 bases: TGTGCCAGTAGTATAGTAGGCGGGATTTACAACGAGCAGTACTTC.

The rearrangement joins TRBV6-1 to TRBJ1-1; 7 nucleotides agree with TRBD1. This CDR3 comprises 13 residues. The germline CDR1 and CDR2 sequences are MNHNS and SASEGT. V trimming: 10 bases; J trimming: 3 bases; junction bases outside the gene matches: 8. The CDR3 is CATTRDSYTEAFF. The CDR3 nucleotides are TGTGCCACGACCCGGGACAGCTACACTGAAGCTTTCTTT.

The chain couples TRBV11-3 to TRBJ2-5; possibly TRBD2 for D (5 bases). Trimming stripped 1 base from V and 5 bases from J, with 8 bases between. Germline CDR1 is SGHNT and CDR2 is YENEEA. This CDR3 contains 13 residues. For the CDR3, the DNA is TGTGCCAGCAGCTTAGGGAGGCGGGAGACCCAGTACTTC. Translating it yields CASSLGRRETQYF.

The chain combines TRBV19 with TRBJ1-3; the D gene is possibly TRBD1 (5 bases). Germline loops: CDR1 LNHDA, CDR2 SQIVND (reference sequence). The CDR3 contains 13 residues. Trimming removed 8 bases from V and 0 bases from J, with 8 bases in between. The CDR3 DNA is TGTGCCAGTCGACAGACCTCTGGAAACACCATATATTTT. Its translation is CASRQTSGNTIYF.

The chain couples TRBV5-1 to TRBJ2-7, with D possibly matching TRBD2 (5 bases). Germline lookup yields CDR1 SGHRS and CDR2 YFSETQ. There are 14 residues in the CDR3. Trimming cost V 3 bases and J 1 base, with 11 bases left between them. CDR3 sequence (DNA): TGCGCCAGCAGCTCCCCCGGGGTTTCCTACGAGCAGTACTTC. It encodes CASSSPGVSYEQYF.

CDR3 nucleotide sequence: TGTGCCAGCAGCGGATTACAGGGGGTCTCCTACAATGAGCAGTTCTTC. Protein: CASSGLQGVSYNEQFF. The chain couples TRBV9 to TRBJ2-1, with 8 bases that match TRBD1. The CDR3 is 16 amino acids. Per the germline V gene, CDR1 is SGDLS and CDR2 is YYNGEE. Trimming took 3 bases from V and 0 from J; bases not matched to a gene: 5.

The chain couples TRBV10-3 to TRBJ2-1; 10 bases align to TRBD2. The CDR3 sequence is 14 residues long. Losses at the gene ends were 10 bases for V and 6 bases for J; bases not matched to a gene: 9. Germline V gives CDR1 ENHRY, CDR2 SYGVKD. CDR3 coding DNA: TGTGCCACGCTACCGGGACTAGCGAGCAATGAGCAGTTCTTC. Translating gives CATLPGLASNEQFF.